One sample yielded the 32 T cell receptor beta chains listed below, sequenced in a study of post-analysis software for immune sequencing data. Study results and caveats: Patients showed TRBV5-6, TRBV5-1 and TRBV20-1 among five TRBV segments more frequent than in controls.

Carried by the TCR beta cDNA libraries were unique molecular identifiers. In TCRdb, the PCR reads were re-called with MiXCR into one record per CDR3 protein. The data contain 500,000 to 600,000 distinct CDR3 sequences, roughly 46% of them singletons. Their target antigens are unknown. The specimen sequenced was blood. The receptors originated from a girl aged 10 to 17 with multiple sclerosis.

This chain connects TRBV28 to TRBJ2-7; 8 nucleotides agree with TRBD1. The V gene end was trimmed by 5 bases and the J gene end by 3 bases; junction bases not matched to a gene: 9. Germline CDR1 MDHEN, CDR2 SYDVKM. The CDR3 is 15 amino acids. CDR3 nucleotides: TGTGCCAGCAGTCCTGCCGGGACAGGCGACTACGAGCAGTACTTC. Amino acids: CASSPAGTGDYEQYF.

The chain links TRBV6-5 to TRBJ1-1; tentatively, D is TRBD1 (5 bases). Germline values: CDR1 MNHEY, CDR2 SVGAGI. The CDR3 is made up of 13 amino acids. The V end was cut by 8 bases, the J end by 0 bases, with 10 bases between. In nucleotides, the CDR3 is TGTGCCAGCCGGACGGGGGTGAACACTGAAGCTTTCTTT. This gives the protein CASRTGVNTEAFF.

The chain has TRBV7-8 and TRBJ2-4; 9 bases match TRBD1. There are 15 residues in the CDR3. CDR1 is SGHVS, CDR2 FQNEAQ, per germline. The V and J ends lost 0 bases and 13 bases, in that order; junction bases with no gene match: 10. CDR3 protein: CASSLAQGAKDKQYF. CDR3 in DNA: TGTGCCAGCAGCTTAGCACAGGGGGCGAAGGACAAGCAGTACTTC.

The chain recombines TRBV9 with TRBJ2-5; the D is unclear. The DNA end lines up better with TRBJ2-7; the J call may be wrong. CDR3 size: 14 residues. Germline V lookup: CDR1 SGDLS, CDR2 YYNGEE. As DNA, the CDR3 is TGTGCCAGCAGTTCGACGGCACGGACCTACGAGCAGTACTTC. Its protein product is CASSSTARTYEQYF.

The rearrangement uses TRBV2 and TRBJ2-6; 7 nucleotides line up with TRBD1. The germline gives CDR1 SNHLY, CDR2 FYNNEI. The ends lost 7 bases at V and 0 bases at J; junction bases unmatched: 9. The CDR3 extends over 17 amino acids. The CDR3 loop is CASTPGQSHSGANVLTF. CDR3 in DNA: TGTGCCAGCACCCCGGGACAGTCTCACTCTGGGGCCAACGTCCTGACTTTC.

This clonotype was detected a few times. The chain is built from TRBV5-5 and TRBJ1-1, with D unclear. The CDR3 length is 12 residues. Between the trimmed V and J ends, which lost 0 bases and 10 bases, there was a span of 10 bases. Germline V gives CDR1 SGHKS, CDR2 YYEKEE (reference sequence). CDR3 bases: TGTGCCAGCAGCTTGGAGGTAGGGAGAGCTTTCTTT. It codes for CASSLEVGRAFF.

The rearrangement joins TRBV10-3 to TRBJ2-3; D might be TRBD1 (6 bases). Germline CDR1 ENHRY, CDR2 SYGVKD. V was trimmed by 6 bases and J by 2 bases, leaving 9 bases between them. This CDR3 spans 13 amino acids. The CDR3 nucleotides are TGTGCCATCAGACAGGGCCTCACAGATACGCAGTATTTT. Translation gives CAIRQGLTDTQYF.

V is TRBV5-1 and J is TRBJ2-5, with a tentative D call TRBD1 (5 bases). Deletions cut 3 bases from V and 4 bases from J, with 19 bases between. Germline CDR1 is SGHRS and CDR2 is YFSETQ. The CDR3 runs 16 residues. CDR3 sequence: CASSWGNRTSRETQYF. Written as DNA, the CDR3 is TGCGCCAGCAGCTGGGGAAACCGGACATCTCGAGAGACCCAGTACTTC.

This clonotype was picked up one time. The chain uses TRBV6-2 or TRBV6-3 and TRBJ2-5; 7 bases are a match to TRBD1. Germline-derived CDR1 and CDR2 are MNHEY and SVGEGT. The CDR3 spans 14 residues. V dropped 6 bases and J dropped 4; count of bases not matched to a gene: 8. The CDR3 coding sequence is TGTGCCAGCAGGTCTCGACAGGGCTCAGAGACCCAGTACTTC. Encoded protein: CASRSRQGSETQYF.

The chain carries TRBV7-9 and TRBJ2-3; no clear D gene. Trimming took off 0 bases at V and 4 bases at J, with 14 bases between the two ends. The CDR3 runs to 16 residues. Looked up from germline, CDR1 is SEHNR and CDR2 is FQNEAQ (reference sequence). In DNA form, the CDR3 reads TGTGCCAGCAGCTTAGCGCTAGTCATGGACGCAGATACGCAGTATTTT. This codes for CASSLALVMDADTQYF.

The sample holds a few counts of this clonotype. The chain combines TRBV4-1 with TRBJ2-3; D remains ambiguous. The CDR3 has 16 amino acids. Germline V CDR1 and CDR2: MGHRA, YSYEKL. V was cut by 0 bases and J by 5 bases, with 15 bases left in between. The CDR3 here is CASSQERSISIDTQYF. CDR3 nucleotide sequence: TGCGCCAGCAGCCAAGAGCGGTCTATTTCAATAGATACGCAGTATTTT.

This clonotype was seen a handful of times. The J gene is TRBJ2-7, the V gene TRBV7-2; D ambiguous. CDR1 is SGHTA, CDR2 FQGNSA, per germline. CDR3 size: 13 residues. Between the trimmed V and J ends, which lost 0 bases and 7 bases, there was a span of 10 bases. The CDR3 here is CASSLARAREQYF. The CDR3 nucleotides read TGTGCCAGCAGCTTAGCTAGGGCGCGGGAGCAGTACTTC.

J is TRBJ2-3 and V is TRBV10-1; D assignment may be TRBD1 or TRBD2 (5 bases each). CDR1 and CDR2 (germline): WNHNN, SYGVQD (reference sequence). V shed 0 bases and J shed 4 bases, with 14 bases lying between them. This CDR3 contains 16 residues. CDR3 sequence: CASSESTGPSPDTQYF. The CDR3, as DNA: TGCGCCAGCAGTGAGTCGACGGGACCTAGTCCAGATACGCAGTATTTT.

The DNA for the CDR3 is TGTGCCAGCAGTTCGGACATGGCCGAGCAGTACTTC. It yields the protein CASSSDMAEQYF. The V call is TRBV12-3 or TRBV12-4, the J call TRBJ2-5; possible D gene TRBD1, 5 bases. The end of the DNA fits TRBJ2-7 better, so the J call may be wrong. This CDR3 is 12 amino acids long.

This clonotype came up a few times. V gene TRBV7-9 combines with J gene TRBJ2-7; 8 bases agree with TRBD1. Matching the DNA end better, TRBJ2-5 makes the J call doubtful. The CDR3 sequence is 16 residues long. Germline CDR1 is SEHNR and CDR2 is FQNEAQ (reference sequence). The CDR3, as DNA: TGTGCCAGCAGCTCCCCAAGGACAGGGTGGCTGGAGACCCAGTACTTC. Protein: CASSSPRTGWLETQYF.

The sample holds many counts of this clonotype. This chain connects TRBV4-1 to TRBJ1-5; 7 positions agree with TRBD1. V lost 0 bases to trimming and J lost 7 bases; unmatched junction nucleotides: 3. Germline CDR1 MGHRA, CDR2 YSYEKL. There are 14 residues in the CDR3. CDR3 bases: TGCGCCAGCAGCCAAGATACCAGGGGGCAGCCCCAGCATTTT. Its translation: CASSQDTRGQPQHF.

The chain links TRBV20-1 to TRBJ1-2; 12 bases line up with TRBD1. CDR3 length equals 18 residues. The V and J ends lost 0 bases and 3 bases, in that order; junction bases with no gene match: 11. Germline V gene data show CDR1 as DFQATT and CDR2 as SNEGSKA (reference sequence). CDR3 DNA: TGCAGTGCTAGAGATATGTTGCGGGACAGGGGGCTTTACTATGGCTACACCTTC. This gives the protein CSARDMLRDRGLYYGYTF.

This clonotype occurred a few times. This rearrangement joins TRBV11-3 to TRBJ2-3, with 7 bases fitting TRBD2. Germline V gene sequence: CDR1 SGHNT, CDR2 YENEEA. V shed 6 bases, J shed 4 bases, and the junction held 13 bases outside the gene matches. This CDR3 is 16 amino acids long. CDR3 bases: TGTGCCAGCAGGCCCGCCCCGGCGGGAGATTCAGATACGCAGTATTTT. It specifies CASRPAPAGDSDTQYF. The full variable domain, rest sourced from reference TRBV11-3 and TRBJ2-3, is EAGVVQSPRYKIIEKKQPVAFWCNPISGHNTLYWYLQNLGQGPELLIRYENEEAVDDSQLPKDRFSAERLKGVDSTLKIQPAELGDSAVYLCASRPAPAGDSDTQYFGPGTRLTVL.

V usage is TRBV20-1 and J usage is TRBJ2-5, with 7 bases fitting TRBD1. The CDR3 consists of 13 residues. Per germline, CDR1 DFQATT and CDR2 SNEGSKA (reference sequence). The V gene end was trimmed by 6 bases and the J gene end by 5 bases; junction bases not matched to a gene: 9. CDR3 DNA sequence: TGCAGTGCGCCCCGACAGGGTCAGGAGACCCAGTACTTC. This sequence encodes CSAPRQGQETQYF.

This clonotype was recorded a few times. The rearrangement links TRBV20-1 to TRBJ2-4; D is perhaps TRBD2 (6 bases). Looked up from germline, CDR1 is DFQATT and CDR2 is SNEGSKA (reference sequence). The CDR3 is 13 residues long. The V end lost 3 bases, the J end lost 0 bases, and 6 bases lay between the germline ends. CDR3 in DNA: TGCAGTGCTAGGGGACTAGCCAAAAACATTCAGTACTTC. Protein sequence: CSARGLAKNIQYF.

The CDR3 DNA reads as TGTGCCAGCAGTTTTGGTACTTCAAGCGAGCAGTACTTC. Its protein is CASSFGTSSEQYF. The chain uses TRBV12-3 or TRBV12-4 and TRBJ2-5; D remains unclear. The DNA end favors TRBJ2-7, so the J call may be wrong. This CDR3 spans 13 amino acids.

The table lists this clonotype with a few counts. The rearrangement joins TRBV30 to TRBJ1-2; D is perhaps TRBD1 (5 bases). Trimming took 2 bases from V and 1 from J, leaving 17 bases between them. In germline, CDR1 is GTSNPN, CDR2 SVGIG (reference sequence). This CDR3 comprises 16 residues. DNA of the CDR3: TGTGCCTGGAGTCCGGGACGGCCTTCCTTTAACTATGGCTACACCTTC. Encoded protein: CAWSPGRPSFNYGYTF.

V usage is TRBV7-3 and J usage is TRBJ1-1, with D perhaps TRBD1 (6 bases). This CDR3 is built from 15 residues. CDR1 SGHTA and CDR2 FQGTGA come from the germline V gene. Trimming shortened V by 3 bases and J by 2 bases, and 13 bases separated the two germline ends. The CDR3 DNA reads TGTGCCAGCAGCTTGGACGGACAGCCAAACACTGAAGCTTTCTTT. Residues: CASSLDGQPNTEAFF.

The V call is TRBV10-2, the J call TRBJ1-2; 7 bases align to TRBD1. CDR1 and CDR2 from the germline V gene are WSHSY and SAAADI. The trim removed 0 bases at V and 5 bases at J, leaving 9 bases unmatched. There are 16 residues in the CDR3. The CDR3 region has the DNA TGCGCCAGCAGTGAGTCGAATCCCGGGACAGCTTATGGCTACACCTTC. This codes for CASSESNPGTAYGYTF.

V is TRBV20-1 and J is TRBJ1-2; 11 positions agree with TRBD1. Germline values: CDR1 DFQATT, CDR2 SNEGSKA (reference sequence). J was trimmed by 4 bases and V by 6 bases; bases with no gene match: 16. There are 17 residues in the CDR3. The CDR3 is CSASHTPRDRGGYGYTF. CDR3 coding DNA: TGCAGTGCCTCCCACACACCCCGGGACAGGGGGGGCTATGGCTACACCTTC.

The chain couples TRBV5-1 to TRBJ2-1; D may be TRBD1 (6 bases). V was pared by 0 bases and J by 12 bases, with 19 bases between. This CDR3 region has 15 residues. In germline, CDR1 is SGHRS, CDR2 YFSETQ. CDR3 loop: CASSLAVQGQDGQFF. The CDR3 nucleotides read TGCGCCAGCAGCTTGGCCGTACAGGGTCAGGATGGGCAGTTCTTC.

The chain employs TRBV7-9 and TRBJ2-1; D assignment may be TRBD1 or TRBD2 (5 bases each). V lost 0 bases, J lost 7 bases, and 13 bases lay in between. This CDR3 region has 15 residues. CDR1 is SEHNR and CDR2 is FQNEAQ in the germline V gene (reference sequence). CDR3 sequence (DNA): TGTGCCAGCAGCTTAGCTCACCGGGGCGGGAATGAGCAGTTCTTC. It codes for CASSLAHRGGNEQFF.

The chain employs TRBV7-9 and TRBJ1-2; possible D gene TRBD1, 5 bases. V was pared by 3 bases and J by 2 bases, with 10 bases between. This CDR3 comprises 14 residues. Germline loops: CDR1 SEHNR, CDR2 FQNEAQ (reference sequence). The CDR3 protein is CASSFEGSNYGYTF. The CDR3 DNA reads TGTGCCAGCAGCTTCGAGGGGTCGAACTATGGCTACACCTTC.

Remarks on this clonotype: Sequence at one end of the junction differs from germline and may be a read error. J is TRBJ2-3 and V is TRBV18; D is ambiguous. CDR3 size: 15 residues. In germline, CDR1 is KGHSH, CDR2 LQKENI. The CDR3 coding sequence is TGTGCCGGCTCACCACCCACCCTCAGGTCAGATACGCAGTATTTT. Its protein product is CAGSPPTLRSDTQYF.

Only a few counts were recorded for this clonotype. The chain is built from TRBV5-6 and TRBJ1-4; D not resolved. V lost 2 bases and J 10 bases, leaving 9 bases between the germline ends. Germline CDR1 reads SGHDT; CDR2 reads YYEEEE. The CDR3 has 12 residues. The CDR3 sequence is CASSFSRGKLFF. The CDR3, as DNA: TGTGCCAGCAGCTTCTCCCGGGGAAAACTGTTTTTT. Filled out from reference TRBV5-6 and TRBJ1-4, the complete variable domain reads DAGVTQSPTHLIKTRGQQVTLRCSPKSGHDTVSWYQQALGQGPQFIFQYYEEEERQRGNFPDRFSGHQFPNYSSELNVNALLLGDSALYLCASSFSRGKLFFGSGTQLSVL.

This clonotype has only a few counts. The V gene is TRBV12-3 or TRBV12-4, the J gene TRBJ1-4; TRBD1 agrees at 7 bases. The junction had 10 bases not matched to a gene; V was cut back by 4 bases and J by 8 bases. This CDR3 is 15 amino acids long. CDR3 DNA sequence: TGTGCCAGCAGTTCGACAGGGTATCGAAGGGAAAAACTGTTTTTT. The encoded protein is CASSSTGYRREKLFF.

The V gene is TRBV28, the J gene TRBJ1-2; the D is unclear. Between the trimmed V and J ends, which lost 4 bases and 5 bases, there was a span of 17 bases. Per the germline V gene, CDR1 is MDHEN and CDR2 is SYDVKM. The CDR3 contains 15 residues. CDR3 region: CASSSAKQEVYGYTF. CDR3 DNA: TGTGCCAGCAGTTCCGCTAAACAAGAAGTTTATGGCTACACCTTC.